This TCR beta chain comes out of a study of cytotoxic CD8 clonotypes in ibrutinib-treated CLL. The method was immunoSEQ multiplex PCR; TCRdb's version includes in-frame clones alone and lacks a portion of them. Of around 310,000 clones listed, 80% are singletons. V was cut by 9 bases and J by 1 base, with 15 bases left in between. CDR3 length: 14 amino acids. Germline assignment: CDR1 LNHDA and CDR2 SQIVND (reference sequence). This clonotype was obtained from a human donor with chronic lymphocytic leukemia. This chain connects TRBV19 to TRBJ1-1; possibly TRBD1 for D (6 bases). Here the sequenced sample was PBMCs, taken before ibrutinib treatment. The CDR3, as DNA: TGTGCCAGCTGTCTCAGGGGACAGAACACTGAAGCTTTCTTT. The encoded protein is CASCLRGQNTEAFF.